This T cell receptor beta chain was recovered during a study of CD8+CD57+ T cells in acquired aplastic anemia. In the study overall: DNA from sorted CD4+ and CD8+ cells averaged about 3.2 ug. The study, taken as a whole, reports: Simpson's diversity of CD8+ cells was not significantly different in patients compared with controls. Sharing between patients and controls was observed for over 25 CD8+ CDR3 sequences.

V lost 5 bases and J lost 6, with 16 bases in between. Germline CDR1 SEHNR, CDR2 FQNEAQ (reference sequence). CDR3 length: 14 residues. Genomic DNA acted as the template from which TCR beta VDJ combination and CDR3 sequence profiling were carried out. From the reads, TCRdb called clonotypes with MiXCR, one entry per CDR3 protein. This table holds 150,000 to 200,000 distinct CDR3 sequences, around three fifths found once. With regard to this clonotype: The antigen remains unidentified.

The chain combines TRBV7-9 with TRBJ1-1; a possible D gene is TRBD1 (6 bases). This clonotype originated in a human donor with severe aplastic anemia or a healthy control (not recorded which). Sequenced input: sorted CD4+, CD8+, or CD8+CD57+ T cells (not recorded which) from PBMCs. The CDR3 bases are TGTGCCAGCAGCCTCCCACAGGGCTGGGCTGAAGCTTTCTTT. Translated, it gives CASSLPQGWAEAFF.